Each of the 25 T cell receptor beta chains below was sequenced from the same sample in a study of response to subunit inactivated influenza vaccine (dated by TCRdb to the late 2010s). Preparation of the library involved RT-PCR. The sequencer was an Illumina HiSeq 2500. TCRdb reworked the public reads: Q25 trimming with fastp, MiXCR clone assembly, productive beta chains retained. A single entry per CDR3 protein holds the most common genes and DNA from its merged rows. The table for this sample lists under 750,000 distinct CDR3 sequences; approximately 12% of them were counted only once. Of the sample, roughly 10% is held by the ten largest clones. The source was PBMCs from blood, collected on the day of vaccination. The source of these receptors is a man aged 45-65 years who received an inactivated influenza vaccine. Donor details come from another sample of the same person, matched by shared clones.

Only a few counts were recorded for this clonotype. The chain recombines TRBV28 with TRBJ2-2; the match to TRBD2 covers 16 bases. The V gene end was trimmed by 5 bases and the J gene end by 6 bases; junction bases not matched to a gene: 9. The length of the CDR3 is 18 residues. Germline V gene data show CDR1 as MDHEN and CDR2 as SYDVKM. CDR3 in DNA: TGTGCCAGCAGTCACACTTCAGGGACTAGCGGGGGGGCCGGGGAGCTGTTTTTT. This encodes CASSHTSGTSGGAGELFF.

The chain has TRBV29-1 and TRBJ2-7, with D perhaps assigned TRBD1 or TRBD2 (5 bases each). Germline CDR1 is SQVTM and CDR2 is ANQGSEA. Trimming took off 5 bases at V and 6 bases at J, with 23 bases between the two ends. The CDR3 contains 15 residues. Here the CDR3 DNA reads TGCAGCGTTTGGGGCGAGGGTGGGTGGACCTTCGAGCAGTACTTC. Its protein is CSVWGEGGWTFEQYF.

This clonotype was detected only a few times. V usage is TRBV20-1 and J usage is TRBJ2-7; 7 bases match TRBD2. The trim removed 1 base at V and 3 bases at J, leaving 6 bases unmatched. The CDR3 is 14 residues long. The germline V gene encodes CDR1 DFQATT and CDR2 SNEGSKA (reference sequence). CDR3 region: CSARGPGGIYEQYF. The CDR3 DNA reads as TGCAGTGCTAGAGGGCCCGGGGGGATCTACGAGCAGTACTTC.

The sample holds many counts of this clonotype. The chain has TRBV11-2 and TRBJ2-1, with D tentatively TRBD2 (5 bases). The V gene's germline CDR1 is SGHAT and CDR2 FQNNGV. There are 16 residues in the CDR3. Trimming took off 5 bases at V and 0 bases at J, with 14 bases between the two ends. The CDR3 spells CASSLKRKSSYNEQFF. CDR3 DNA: TGTGCCAGCAGCCTAAAGCGGAAGAGCTCCTACAATGAGCAGTTCTTC.

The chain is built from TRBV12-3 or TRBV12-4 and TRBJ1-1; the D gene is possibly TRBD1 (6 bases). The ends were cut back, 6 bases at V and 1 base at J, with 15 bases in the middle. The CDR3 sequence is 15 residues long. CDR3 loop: CASSLRGGTNTEAFF. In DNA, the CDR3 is TGTGCCAGCAGCTTAAGGGGGGGTACGAACACTGAAGCTTTCTTT.

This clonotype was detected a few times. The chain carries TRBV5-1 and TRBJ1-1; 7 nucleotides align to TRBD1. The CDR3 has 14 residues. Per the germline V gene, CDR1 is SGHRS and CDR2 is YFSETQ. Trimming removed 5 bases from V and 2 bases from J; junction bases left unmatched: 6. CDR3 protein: CASRTGTANTEAFF. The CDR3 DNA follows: TGCGCCAGCAGAACCGGGACAGCTAACACTGAAGCTTTCTTT.

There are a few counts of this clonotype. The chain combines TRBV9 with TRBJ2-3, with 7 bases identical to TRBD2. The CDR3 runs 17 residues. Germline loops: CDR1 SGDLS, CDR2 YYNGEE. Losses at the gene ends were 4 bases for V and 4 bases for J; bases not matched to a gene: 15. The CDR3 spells CASSLSPRERDADTQYF. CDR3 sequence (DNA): TGTGCCAGCAGCCTAAGCCCAAGGGAGCGGGATGCAGATACGCAGTATTTT.

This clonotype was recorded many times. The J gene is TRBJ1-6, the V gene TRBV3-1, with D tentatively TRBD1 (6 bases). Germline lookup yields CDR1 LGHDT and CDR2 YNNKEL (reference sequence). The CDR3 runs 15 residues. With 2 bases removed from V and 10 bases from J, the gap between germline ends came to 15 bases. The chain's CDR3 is CASSQKYSGGSPLHF. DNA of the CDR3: TGTGCCAGCAGCCAAAAGTACAGTGGGGGCTCACCCCTCCACTTT.

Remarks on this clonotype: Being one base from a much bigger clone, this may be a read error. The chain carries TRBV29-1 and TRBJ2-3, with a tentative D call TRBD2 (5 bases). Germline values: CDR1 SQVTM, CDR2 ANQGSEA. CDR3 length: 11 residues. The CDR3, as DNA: TGCAGCGTCGCGGAGGCAGATACGCAGGATTTT. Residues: CSVAEADTQDF.

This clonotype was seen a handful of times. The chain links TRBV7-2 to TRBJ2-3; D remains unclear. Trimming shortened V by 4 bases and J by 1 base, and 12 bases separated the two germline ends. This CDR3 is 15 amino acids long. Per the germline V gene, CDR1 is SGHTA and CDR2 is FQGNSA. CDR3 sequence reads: CASSSPTVGTDTQYF. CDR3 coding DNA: TGTGCCAGCAGCTCCCCTACAGTAGGCACAGATACGCAGTATTTT.

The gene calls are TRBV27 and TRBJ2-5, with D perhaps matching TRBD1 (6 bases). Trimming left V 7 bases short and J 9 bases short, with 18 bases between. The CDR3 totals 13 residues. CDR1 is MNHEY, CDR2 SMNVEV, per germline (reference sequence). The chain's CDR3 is CASTSFSGEPQYF. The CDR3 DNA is TGTGCCAGCACGAGTTTTTCAGGGGAGCCCCAGTACTTC.

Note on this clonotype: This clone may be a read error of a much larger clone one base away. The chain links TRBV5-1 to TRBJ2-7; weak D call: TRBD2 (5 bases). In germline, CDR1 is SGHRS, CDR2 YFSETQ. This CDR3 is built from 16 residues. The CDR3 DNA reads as TGCGCCAGCAGCTACCAACCGGGAAGTGGCTCCTACGAGCGGTACTTC. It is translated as CASSYQPGSGSYERYF.

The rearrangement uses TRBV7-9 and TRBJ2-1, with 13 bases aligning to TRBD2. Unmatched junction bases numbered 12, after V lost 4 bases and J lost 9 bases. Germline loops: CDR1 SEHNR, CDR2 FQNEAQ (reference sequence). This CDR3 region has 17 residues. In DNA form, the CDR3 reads TGTGCCAGCAGCTGGATCCCCGGACTAGCGGGAGTAGGTGAGCAGTTCTTC. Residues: CASSWIPGLAGVGEQFF.

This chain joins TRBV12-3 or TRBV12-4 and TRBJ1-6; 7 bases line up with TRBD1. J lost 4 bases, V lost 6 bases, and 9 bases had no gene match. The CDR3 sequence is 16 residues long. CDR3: CASSGQGVKYNSPLHF. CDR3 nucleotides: TGTGCCAGCAGCGGGCAGGGGGTGAAATATAATTCACCCCTCCACTTT.

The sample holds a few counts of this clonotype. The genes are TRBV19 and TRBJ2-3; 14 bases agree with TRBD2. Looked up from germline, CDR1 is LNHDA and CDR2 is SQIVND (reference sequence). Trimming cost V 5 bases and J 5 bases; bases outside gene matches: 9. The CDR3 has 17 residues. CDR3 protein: CASSPRLAGGPGDTQYF. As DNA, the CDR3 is TGTGCCAGTAGTCCAAGACTAGCGGGAGGGCCGGGAGATACGCAGTATTTT. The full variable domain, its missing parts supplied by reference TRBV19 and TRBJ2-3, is DGGITQSPKYLFRKEGQNVTLSCEQNLNHDAMYWYRQDPGQGLRLIYYSQIVNDFQKGDIAEGYSVSREKKESFPLTVTSAQKNPTAFYLCASSPRLAGGPGDTQYFGPGTRLTVL.

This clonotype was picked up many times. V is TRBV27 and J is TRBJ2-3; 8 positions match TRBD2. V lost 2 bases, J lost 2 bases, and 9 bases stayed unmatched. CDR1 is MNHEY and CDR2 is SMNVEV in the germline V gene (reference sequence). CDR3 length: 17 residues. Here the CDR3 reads CASSLSPAGGLTDTQYF. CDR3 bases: TGTGCCAGCAGTTTAAGTCCTGCGGGAGGTCTCACAGATACGCAGTATTTT.

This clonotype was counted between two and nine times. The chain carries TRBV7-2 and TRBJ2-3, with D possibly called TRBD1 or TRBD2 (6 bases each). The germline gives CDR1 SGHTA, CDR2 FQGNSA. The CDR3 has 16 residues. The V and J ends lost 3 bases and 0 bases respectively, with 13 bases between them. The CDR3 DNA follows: TGTGCCAGCAGCTTCAGACGGGGGCCCAGCACAGATACGCAGTATTTT. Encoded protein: CASSFRRGPSTDTQYF.

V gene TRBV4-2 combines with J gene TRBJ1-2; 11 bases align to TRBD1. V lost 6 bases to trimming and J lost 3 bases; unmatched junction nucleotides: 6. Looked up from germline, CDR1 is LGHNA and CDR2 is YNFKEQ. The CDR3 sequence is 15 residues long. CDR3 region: CASSSGTGGHYGYTF. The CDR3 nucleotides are TGTGCCAGCAGTTCCGGGACAGGGGGACACTATGGCTACACCTTC.

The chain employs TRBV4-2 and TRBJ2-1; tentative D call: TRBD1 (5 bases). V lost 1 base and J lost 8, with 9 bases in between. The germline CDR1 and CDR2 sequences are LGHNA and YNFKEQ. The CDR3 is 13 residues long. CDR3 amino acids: CASSQGQSDEQFF. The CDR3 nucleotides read TGTGCCAGCAGCCAAGGACAGAGCGATGAGCAGTTCTTC.

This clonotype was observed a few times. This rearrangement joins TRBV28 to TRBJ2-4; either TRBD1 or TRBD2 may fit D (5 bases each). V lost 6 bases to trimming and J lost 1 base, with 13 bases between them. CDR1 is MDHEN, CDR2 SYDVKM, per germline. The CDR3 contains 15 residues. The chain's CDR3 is CASRKRGWAKNIQYF. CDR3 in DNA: TGTGCCAGCAGGAAGAGGGGTTGGGCCAAAAACATTCAGTACTTC.

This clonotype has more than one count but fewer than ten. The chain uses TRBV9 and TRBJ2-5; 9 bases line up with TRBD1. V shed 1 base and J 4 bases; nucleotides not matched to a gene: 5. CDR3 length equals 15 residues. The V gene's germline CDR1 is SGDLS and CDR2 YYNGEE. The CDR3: CASSVRTGVGETQYF. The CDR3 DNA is TGTGCCAGCAGCGTACGGACAGGGGTAGGAGAGACCCAGTACTTC. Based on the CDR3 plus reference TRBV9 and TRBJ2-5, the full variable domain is DSGVTQTPKHLITATGQRVTLRCSPRSGDLSVYWYQQSLDQGLQFLIQYYNGEERAKGNILERFSAQQFPDLHSELNLSSLELGDSALYFCASSVRTGVGETQYFGPGTRLLVL.

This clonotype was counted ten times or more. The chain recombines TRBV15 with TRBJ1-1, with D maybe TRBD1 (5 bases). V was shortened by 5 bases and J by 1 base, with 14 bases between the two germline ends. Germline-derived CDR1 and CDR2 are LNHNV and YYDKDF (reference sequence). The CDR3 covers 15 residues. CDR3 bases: TGTGCCACCAGCCCTCGGGCCAGGGCGAACACTGAAGCTTTCTTT. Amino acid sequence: CATSPRARANTEAFF.

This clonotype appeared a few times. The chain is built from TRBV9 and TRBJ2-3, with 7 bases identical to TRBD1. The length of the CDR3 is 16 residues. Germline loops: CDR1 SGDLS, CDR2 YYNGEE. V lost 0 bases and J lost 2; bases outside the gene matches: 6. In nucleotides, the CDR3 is TGTGCCAGCAGCGTAGCAAGGGACAGTTACACAGATACGCAGTATTTT. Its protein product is CASSVARDSYTDTQYF.

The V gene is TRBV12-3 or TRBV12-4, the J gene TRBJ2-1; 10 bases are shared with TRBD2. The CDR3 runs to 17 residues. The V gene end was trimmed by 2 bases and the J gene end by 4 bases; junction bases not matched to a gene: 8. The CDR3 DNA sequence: TGTGCCAGCAGTTTACTAGCGGGAGTGGCGGAATACAATGAGCAGTTCTTC. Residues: CASSLLAGVAEYNEQFF.

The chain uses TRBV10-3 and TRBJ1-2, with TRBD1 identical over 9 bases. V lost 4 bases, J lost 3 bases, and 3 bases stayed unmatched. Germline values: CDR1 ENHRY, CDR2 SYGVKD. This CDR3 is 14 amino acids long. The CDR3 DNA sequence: TGTGCCATCAGTGCGGGACAGGGCGACTATGGCTACACCTTC. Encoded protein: CAISAGQGDYGYTF.